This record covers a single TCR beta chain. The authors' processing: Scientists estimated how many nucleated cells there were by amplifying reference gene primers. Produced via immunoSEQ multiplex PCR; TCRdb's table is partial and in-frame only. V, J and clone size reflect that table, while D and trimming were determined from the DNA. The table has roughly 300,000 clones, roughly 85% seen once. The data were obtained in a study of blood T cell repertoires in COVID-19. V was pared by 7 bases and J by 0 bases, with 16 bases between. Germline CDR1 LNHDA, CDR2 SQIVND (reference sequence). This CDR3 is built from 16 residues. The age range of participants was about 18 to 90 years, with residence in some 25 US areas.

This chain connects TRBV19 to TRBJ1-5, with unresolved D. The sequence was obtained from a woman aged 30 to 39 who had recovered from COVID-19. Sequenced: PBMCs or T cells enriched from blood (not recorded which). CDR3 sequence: CASNRNQRHSNQPQHF. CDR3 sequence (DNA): TGTGCCAGTAATCGAAACCAGCGGCATAGCAATCAGCCCCAGCATTTT.